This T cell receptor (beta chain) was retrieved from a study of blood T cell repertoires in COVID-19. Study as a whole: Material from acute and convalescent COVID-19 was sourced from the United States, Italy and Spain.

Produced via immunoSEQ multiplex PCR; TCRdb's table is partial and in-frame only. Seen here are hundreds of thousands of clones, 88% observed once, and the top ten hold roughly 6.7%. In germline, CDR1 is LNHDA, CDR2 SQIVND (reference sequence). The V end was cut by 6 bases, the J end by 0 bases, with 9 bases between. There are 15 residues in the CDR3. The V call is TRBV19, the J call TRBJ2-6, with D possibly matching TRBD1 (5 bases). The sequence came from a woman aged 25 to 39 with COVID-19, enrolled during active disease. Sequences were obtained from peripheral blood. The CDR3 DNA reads TGTGCCAGTAGGACAGTCCCCTCTGGGGCCAACGTCCTGACTTTC. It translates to CASRTVPSGANVLTF.